These 21 T cell receptor beta chains originate from one sample sequenced in a study of T cells in Graves' hyperthyroidism and ophthalmopathy. RNA transcripts provided the source from which TCR beta CDR3 regions were amplified. An initial round of RT-PCR targeting the TCR CDR3 relied on the HTBI primer set. TCRdb ran MiXCR on the multiplex PCR reads and lists one entry per CDR3 protein. Of some 440,000 distinct CDR3 sequences in the sample, approximately 14% were seen once. The material sequenced was blood. Receptors originate from a woman under 30 with Graves' hyperthyroidism.

This clonotype appeared a few times. This CDR3 reads CASSELAGGYEQYF. The CDR3 nucleotides are TGTGCCAGCAGTGAGTTAGCGGGAGGTTACGAGCAGTACTTC. V gene TRBV6-1 combines with J gene TRBJ2-7, with 10 bases aligning to TRBD2. The junction had 3 bases not matched to a gene; V was cut back by 3 bases and J by 4 bases. Per germline, CDR1 MNHNS and CDR2 SASEGT. This CDR3 spans 14 amino acids.

CDR3 residues: CASSLRFASTDTQYF. The CDR3 DNA is TGTGCCAGCAGCCTCAGATTTGCTAGCACAGATACGCAGTATTTT. The chain recombines TRBV9 with TRBJ2-3; D ambiguous. Germline-derived CDR1 and CDR2 are SGDLS and YYNGEE. This CDR3 spans 15 amino acids. The V gene lost 4 bases and the J gene lost 0 bases, with 12 bases spanning the gap.

This clonotype was picked up many times. This rearrangement joins TRBV7-2 to TRBJ2-1; unclear D gene. Germline CDR1 reads SGHTA; CDR2 reads FQGNSA. Trimming took off 4 bases at V and 12 bases at J, with 34 bases between the two ends. The CDR3 totals 19 residues. In nucleotides, the CDR3 is TGTGCCAGCAGCTGGGTCGGGCGAACGAAAGCAATGAGCTCTTTGGTGCAGTTCTTC. It codes for CASSWVGRTKAMSSLVQFF.

The chain couples TRBV27 to TRBJ2-7, with 10 nucleotides matching TRBD2. This CDR3 is built from 15 residues. Germline-derived CDR1 and CDR2 are MNHEY and SMNVEV (reference sequence). V dropped 6 bases and J dropped 4; count of bases not matched to a gene: 9. In nucleotides, the CDR3 is TGTGCCAGCAGGAGGACCGGGACTAGCGTGTACGAGCAGTACTTC. Its translation: CASRRTGTSVYEQYF.

This clonotype was recorded many times. The chain uses TRBV6-5 and TRBJ2-1; TRBD2 matches at 8 bases. The V and J ends lost 0 bases and 8 bases, in that order; junction bases with no gene match: 24. Germline-derived CDR1 and CDR2 are MNHEY and SVGAGI. The CDR3 sequence is 21 residues long. This chain's CDR3 is CASSYSPLSGGPRGVIDEQFF. The CDR3 nucleotides are TGTGCCAGCAGTTACTCCCCCCTTTCGGGAGGGCCAAGGGGGGTTATCGATGAGCAGTTCTTC.

This clonotype has at least ten counts. V usage is TRBV6-2 or TRBV6-3 and J usage is TRBJ1-2, with D hard to call. The CDR3 covers 11 residues. Germline V gene sequence: CDR1 MNHEY, CDR2 SVGEGT. V was clipped by 2 bases and J by 5 bases, with 3 bases between them. In DNA, the CDR3 is TGTGCCAGCAGTTACCGGTATGGCTACACCTTC. Its protein product is CASSYRYGYTF.

This clonotype was detected ten times or more. V is TRBV15 and J is TRBJ2-1; D tentatively reads TRBD1 or TRBD2 (5 bases each). CDR3 length: 16 amino acids. Trimming stripped 8 bases from V and 3 bases from J, with 20 bases between. CDR1 LNHNV and CDR2 YYDKDF come from the germline V gene (reference sequence). The CDR3 protein is CATGTPGRSRYNEQFF. The CDR3 region has the DNA TGTGCCACCGGGACCCCCGGGCGGAGCCGCTACAATGAGCAGTTCTTC.

This clonotype was counted ten times or more. One end of the junction is discordant with germline, which a read error may explain. The chain links TRBV6-2 or TRBV6-3 to TRBJ2-3; a possible D gene is TRBD2 (5 bases). Germline loops: CDR1 MNHEY, CDR2 SVGEGT. This CDR3 has 16 residues. The CDR3 region has the DNA TGTGCCAGCAGTTCCCCAGCGGATATACGCACATATACGCAGTATTTT. Protein product: CASSSPADIRTYTQYF.

The table lists this clonotype with many counts. This chain connects TRBV7-8 to TRBJ1-5; 10 bases map to TRBD1. With 5 bases clipped from V and 2 bases from J, the junction kept 3 bases outside the gene matches. This CDR3 is 15 amino acids long. Germline V lookup: CDR1 SGHVS, CDR2 FQNEAQ. CDR3 protein: CASSAGTGGNQPQHF. CDR3 bases: TGTGCCAGCAGCGCTGGGACAGGGGGCAATCAGCCCCAGCATTTT.

This chain connects TRBV20-1 to TRBJ2-5; perhaps D is TRBD1 or TRBD2 (5 bases each). This CDR3 has 14 residues. Looked up from germline, CDR1 is DFQATT and CDR2 is SNEGSKA (reference sequence). The V and J ends lost 4 bases and 5 bases respectively, with 17 bases between them. The DNA of the CDR3 is TGCAGTGCTATACCGGGACCTCCTGTGGAGACCCAGTACTTC. This translates into CSAIPGPPVETQYF.

This clonotype was seen a handful of times. The chain recombines TRBV27 with TRBJ2-7; TRBD2 matches 14 bases. Trimming took 3 bases from V and 4 from J; bases not matched to a gene: 5. The germline CDR1 and CDR2 sequences are MNHEY and SMNVEV (reference sequence). The CDR3 has 16 residues. The DNA for the CDR3 is TGTGCCAGCAGTTTTGGGACTAGCGGGAGATTGTACGAGCAGTACTTC. Amino acid sequence: CASSFGTSGRLYEQYF.

This clonotype was seen a few times. CDR3 residues: CASRKGTSGGDTEAFF. CDR3 DNA: TGTGCCAGCCGCAAAGGGACCTCGGGGGGGGACACTGAAGCTTTCTTT. This chain uses TRBV18 with TRBJ1-1, with D perhaps TRBD1 (5 bases). The CDR3 spans 16 residues. From germline, CDR1 is KGHSH and CDR2 LQKENI. V was shortened by 8 bases and J by 3 bases, with 22 bases between the two germline ends. The full variable domain, in which reference TRBV18 and TRBJ1-1 provide the parts outside the CDR3, is NAGVMQNPRHLVRRRGQEARLRCSPMKGHSHVYWYRQLPEEGLKFMVYLQKENIIDESGMPKERFSAEFPKEGPSILRIQQVVRGDSAAYFCASRKGTSGGDTEAFFGQGTRLTVV.

This clonotype was detected many times. The chain combines TRBV6-1 with TRBJ2-1; D possibly corresponds to TRBD1 (7 bases). This CDR3 is 16 amino acids long. Germline values: CDR1 MNHNS, CDR2 SASEGT. Trimming took off 5 bases at V and 6 bases at J, with 20 bases between the two ends. Written as DNA, the CDR3 is TGTGCCAGCAGTCGCAACAGGGGAGGTACGGCCAATGAGCAGTTCTTC. Its protein product is CASSRNRGGTANEQFF.

This chain links TRBV27 with TRBJ1-6; 10 nucleotides agree with TRBD1. V shed 6 bases, J shed 5 bases, and the junction held 10 bases outside the gene matches. Germline loops: CDR1 MNHEY, CDR2 SMNVEV (reference sequence). CDR3 size: 17 residues. CDR3 nucleotide sequence: TGTGCCAGCAGCCCTCCTAGGACAGGGGGAAATAATTCACCCCTCCACTTT. Translated, it gives CASSPPRTGGNNSPLHF.

In its sample, this clonotype was seen many times. The chain employs TRBV20-1 and TRBJ2-5, with 8 bases matching TRBD1. The CDR3 consists of 14 residues. Unmatched junction bases numbered 11, after V lost 6 bases and J lost 5 bases. Germline lookup yields CDR1 DFQATT and CDR2 SNEGSKA (reference sequence). CDR3 amino acids: CSASQGAPMETQYF. The CDR3 DNA sequence: TGCAGTGCAAGTCAGGGGGCGCCGATGGAGACCCAGTACTTC.

The table lists this clonotype with a few counts. The chain combines TRBV19 with TRBJ2-7, with 9 bases lining up with TRBD1. V dropped 5 bases and J dropped 3; count of bases not matched to a gene: 5. Per germline, CDR1 LNHDA and CDR2 SQIVND (reference sequence). The CDR3 is made up of 14 amino acids. The CDR3 DNA reads as TGTGCCAGTAGTGTTTGGACAGGGGACTACGAGCAGTACTTC. Translation gives CASSVWTGDYEQYF.

This clonotype was counted a few times. The chain recombines TRBV24-1 with TRBJ2-1; tentatively, D is TRBD1 (6 bases). Germline values: CDR1 KGHDR, CDR2 SFDVKD. The V gene lost 3 bases and the J gene lost 3 bases, with 14 bases spanning the gap. The CDR3 consists of 16 residues. The DNA of the CDR3 is TGTGCCACCAGTGATAACTCCGGGACATACTACAATGAGCAGTTCTTC. It translates to CATSDNSGTYYNEQFF.

Worth noting for this clonotype: Mismatch with germline at one junction end may stem from a read error. The genes are TRBV28 and TRBJ2-2, with a possible D match to TRBD2 (5 bases). CDR3 length: 16 amino acids. Looked up from germline, CDR1 is MDHEN and CDR2 is SYDVKM. Written as DNA, the CDR3 is TGTGCCAGCAGTTTATGGGGAAAGCTGGGCACCGGGGAGCGGTTTTTT. It yields the protein CASSLWGKLGTGERFF. Looking up the rest from reference TRBV28 and TRBJ2-2 gives the full variable domain: DVKVTQSSRYLVKRTGEKVFLECVQDMDHENMFWYRQDPGLGLRLIYFSYDVKMKEKGDIPEGYSVSREKKERFSLILESASTNQTSMYLCASSLWGKLGTGERFFGEGSRLTVL.

Concerning this clonotype: A single base separates this from a much larger clone, so it may be a read error. V and J are TRBV6-2 or TRBV6-3 and TRBJ2-7; D unresolved. V lost 0 bases, J lost 5 bases, and 14 bases lay in between. Germline CDR1 is MNHEY and CDR2 is SVGEGT. The CDR3 covers 15 residues. This CDR3 reads CASSYSLGSLNEQYF. The DNA of the CDR3 is TGTGCCAGCAGTTACTCCCTAGGCTCTCTTAACGAGCAGTACTTC.

Ten or more counts support this clonotype. The chain has TRBV20-1 and TRBJ2-1; 11 nucleotides align to TRBD2. CDR1 is DFQATT, CDR2 SNEGSKA, per germline (reference sequence). V lost 0 bases to trimming and J lost 9 bases; unmatched junction nucleotides: 7. The CDR3 has 15 amino acids. The CDR3 spells CSARDGSGGAAEQFF. Here the CDR3 DNA reads TGCAGTGCTAGAGACGGTAGCGGGGGGGCGGCTGAGCAGTTCTTC.

This clonotype came up many times. This sequence joins TRBV11-2 and TRBJ2-5, with D possibly being TRBD1 (6 bases). In germline, CDR1 is SGHAT, CDR2 FQNNGV. V was cut by 4 bases and J by 7 bases, with 31 bases left in between. The CDR3 contains 19 residues. CDR3 residues: CASSSINHPGARIPVTQYF. The DNA for the CDR3 is TGTGCCAGCAGCTCCATCAACCATCCAGGGGCGCGGATCCCGGTGACCCAGTACTTC.